This TCR beta chain originates from a study of cytomegalovirus exposure and HLA in healthy donors. The study's findings and limits: Accurate predictions that matched the HLA-A and HLA-B alleles of most subjects were reportedly made from TCR beta sequences. The authors later linked a missense DCLRE1C variant to TCR beta V- and J-gene trimming. A prior analysis recorded that most TCR beta V segments were productive about 87% or about 30% of the time.

PCR amplification relied on 60 Vbeta primers (plus 13 Jbeta primers). Assay used: immunoSEQ multiplex PCR; TCRdb lists only in-frame clones, some missing. The sample includes roughly 93,000 clones, over 60% of them seen just once. This clone has a handful of counts. Its antigen is not identified. The CDR3 has 13 amino acids. CDR1 and CDR2 (germline): KGHSH, LQKENI. V lost 6 bases to trimming and J lost 4 bases, with 10 bases between them. This receptor was identified in a human donor in good health. V usage is TRBV18 and J usage is TRBJ1-3, with D perhaps TRBD1 (6 bases). The source material was PBMCs. This CDR3 reads CASSYDRGNTIYF. The CDR3 DNA sequence: TGTGCCAGCTCGTACGACAGGGGAAACACCATATATTTT.